Shown below are 3 T cell receptor beta chains from a single sample sequenced in a study of naive and memory T cell subsets. The SP2 primer and nested alpha and beta constant region primers amplified ligated cDNA in four rounds. TCRdb re-called the 5' RACE reads through MiXCR, storing one row per CDR3 protein. The repertoire holds approximately 58,000 distinct CDR3 sequences, with more than 7% as singletons. TCR cDNA received a 3' ligated oligonucleotide that carried a UMI. Receptors were obtained from a male donor in good health.

This clonotype was picked up many times. The V gene is TRBV29-1, the J gene TRBJ2-5, with 7 bases identical to TRBD1. The trim removed 6 bases at V and 2 bases at J, leaving 9 bases unmatched. CDR1 is SQVTM and CDR2 is ANQGSEA in the germline V gene. This CDR3 is 14 amino acids long. The CDR3 DNA sequence: TGCAGCGTCAACTCCGGGACAGCTCAAGAGACCCAGTACTTC. Protein sequence: CSVNSGTAQETQYF. The full variable domain, its missing parts supplied by reference TRBV29-1 and TRBJ2-5, is SAVISQKPSRDICQRGTSLTIQCQVDSQVTMMFWYRQQPGQSLTLIATANQGSEATYESGFVIDKFPISRPNLTFSTLTVSNMSPEDSSIYLCSVNSGTAQETQYFGPGTRLLVL.

This clonotype was observed many times. The rearrangement uses TRBV7-8 and TRBJ2-3, with 8 bases aligning to TRBD2. The CDR3 covers 16 residues. V was pared by 0 bases and J by 2 bases, with 4 bases of the junction left unmatched. Per germline, CDR1 SGHVS and CDR2 FQNEAQ. The CDR3 DNA follows: TGTGCCAGCAGCTTAGCTGTAGCGGGGAACACAGATACGCAGTATTTT. Its protein product is CASSLAVAGNTDTQYF. The entire variable domain, with the rest obtained from reference TRBV7-8 and TRBJ2-3, is as follows: GAGVSQSPRYKVAKRGQDVALRCDPISGHVSLFWYQQALGQGPEFLTYFQNEAQLDKSGLPSDRFFAERPEGSVSTLKIQRTQQEDSAVYLCASSLAVAGNTDTQYFGPGTRLTVL.

CDR3 in amino acids: CASSATGGAITEAFF. CDR3 sequence (DNA): TGTGCCAGCAGCGCGACAGGGGGCGCGATCACTGAAGCTTTCTTT. The gene calls are TRBV3-1 and TRBJ1-1, with 10 bases matching TRBD1. V trimming: 5 bases; J trimming: 4 bases; junction bases outside the gene matches: 7. Germline V gene lookup returns CDR1 LGHDT and CDR2 YNNKEL (reference sequence). The CDR3 loop spans 15 amino acids. Full variable domain (remainder filled in from reference TRBV3-1 and TRBJ1-1): DTAVSQTPKYLVTQMGNDKSIKCEQNLGHDTMYWYKQDSKKFLKIMFSYNNKELIINETVPNRFSPKSPDKAHLNLHINSLELGDSAVYFCASSATGGAITEAFFGQGTRLTVV.